This record concerns one T cell receptor beta chain sequence. This entry comes from a study of cytomegalovirus exposure and HLA in healthy donors. The PCR contained 60 Vbeta and 13 Jbeta primers. Sequencing used immunoSEQ multiplex PCR; TCRdb keeps in-frame clones, though not all of them. The repertoire holds some 99,000 clones, with approximately 71% as singletons. J lost 7 bases, V lost 2 bases, and 6 bases had no gene match. CDR3 length equals 15 residues. The germline gives CDR1 SEHNR, CDR2 FQNEAQ (reference sequence). The material sequenced was PBMCs. The TCR comes from a female donor in good health and CMV-seronegative. This chain uses TRBV7-9 with TRBJ2-1; TRBD1 matches 9 bases. CDR3 in amino acids: CASSLTGQGRNEQFF. CDR3 nucleotides: TGTGCCAGCAGCTTAACGGGACAGGGTAGAAATGAGCAGTTCTTC. Variable domain in full (rest from reference TRBV7-9 and TRBJ2-1): DTGVSQNPRHKITKRGQNVTFRCDPISEHNRLYWYRQTLGQGPEFLTYFQNEAQLEKSRLLSDRFSAERPKGSFSTLEIQRTEQGDSAMYLCASSLTGQGRNEQFFGPGTRLTVL.